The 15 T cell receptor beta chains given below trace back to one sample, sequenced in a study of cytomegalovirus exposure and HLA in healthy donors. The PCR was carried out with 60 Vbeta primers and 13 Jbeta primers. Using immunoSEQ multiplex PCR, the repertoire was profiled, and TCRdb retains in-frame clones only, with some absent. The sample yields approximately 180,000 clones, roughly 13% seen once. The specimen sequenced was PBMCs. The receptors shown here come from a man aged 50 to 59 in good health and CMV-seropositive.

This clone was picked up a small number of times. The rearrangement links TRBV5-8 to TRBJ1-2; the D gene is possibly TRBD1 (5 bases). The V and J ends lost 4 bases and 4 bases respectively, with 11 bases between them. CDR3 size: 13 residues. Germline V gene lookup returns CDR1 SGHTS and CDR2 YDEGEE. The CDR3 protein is CASSDGGGYGYTF. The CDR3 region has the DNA TGTGCCAGCAGCGACGGGGGGGGCTATGGCTACACCTTC.

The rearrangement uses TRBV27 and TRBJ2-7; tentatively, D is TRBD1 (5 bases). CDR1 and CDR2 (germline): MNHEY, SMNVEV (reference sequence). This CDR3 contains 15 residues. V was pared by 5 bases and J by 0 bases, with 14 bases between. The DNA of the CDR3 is TGTGCCAGCAGTCGAAGGGGCCACCCCTCCTACGAGCAGTACTTC. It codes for CASSRRGHPSYEQYF.

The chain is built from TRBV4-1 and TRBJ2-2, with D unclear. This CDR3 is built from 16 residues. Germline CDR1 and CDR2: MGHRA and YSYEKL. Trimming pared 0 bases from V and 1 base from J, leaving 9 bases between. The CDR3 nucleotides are TGCGCCAGCAGCCAAGAGGGCCAGGTGAACACCGGGGAGCTGTTTTTT. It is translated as CASSQEGQVNTGELFF.

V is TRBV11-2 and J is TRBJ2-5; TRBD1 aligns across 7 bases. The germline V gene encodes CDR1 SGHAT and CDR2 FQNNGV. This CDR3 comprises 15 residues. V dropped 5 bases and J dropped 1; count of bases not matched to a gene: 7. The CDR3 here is CASSRRQGPQETQYF. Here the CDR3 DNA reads TGTGCCAGCAGCCGAAGACAGGGACCCCAAGAGACCCAGTACTTC.

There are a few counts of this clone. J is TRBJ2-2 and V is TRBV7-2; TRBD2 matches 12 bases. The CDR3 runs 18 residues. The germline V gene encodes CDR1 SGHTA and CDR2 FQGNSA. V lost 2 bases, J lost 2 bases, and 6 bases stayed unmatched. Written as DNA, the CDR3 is TGTGCCAGCAGCTTACGTCCTAGCGGGGGGGGAAACACCGGGGAGCTGTTTTTT. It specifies CASSLRPSGGGNTGELFF.

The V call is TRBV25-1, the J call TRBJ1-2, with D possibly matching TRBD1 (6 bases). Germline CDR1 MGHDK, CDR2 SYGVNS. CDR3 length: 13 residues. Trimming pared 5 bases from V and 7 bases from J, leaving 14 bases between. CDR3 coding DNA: TGTGCCAGCAGTTGGTCAGGGGTGGCTGGCTACACCTTC. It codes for CASSWSGVAGYTF.

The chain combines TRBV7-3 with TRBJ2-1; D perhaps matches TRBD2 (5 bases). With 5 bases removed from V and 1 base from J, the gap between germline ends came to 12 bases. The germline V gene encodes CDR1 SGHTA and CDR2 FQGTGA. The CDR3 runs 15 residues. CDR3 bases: TGTGCCAGCAGCCCCACTAGTAATTCCTACAATGAGCAGTTCTTC. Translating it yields CASSPTSNSYNEQFF.

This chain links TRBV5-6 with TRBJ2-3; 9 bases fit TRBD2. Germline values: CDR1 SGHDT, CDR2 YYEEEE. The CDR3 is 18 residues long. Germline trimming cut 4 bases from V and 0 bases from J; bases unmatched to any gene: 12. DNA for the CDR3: TGTGCCAGCAGCGGCTGGGGTAGCGGGGGCGAAAGCACAGATACGCAGTATTTT. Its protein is CASSGWGSGGESTDTQYF.

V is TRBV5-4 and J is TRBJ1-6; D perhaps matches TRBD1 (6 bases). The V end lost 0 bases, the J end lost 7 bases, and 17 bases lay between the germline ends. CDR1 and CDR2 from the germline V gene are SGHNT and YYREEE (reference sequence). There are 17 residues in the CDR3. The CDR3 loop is CASSLGARQAVNSPLHF. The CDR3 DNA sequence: TGTGCCAGCAGCTTGGGGGCTCGACAGGCAGTAAATTCACCCCTCCACTTT.

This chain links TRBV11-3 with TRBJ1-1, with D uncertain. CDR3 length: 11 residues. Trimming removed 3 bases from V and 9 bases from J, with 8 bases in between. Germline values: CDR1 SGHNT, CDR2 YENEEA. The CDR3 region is CASSLGKKAFF. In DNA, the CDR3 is TGTGCCAGCAGCTTGGGCAAGAAAGCTTTCTTT. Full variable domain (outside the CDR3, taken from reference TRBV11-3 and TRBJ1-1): EAGVVQSPRYKIIEKKQPVAFWCNPISGHNTLYWYLQNLGQGPELLIRYENEEAVDDSQLPKDRFSAERLKGVDSTLKIQPAELGDSAVYLCASSLGKKAFFGQGTRLTVV.

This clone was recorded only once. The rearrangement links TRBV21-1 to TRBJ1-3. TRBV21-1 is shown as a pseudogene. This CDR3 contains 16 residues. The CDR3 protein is CASSKSNTRRRYTIYF. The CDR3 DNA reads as TGTGCCAGCAGCAAAAGTAATACTAGACGGCGATACACCATATATTTT.

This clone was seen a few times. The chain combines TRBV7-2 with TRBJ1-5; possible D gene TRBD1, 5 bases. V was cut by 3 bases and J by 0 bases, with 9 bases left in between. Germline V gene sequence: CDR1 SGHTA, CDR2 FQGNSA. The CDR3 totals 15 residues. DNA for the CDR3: TGTGCCAGCAGCTTTCAGGGAGGTAGCAATCAGCCCCAGCATTTT. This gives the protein CASSFQGGSNQPQHF.

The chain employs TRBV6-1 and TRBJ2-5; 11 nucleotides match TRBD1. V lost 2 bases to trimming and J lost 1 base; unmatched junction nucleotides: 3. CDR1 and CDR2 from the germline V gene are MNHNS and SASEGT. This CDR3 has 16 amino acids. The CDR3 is CASSERDRGVQETQYF. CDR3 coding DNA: TGTGCCAGCAGTGAAAGGGACAGGGGGGTCCAAGAGACCCAGTACTTC.

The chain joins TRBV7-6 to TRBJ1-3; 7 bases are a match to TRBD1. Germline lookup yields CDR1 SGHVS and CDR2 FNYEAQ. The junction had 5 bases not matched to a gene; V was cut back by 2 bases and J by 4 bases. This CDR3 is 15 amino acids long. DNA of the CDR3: TGTGCCAGCAGCTTAACCTGGGACAGCGGAAACACCATATATTTT. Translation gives CASSLTWDSGNTIYF.

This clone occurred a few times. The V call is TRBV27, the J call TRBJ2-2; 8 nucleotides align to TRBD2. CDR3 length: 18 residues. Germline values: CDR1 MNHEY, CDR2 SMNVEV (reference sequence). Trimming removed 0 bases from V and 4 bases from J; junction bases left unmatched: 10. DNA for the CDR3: TGTGCCAGCAGTTTATCCCCCGGCGGGGGGCGCATCACCGGGGAGCTGTTTTTT. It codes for CASSLSPGGGRITGELFF.